This T cell receptor (beta chain) was documented in a study of beta chain features in type 1 diabetes. Sequenced material consisted of expressed TCRB transcripts (all of the isolated RNA was reverse transcribed). Naive, central memory and regulatory T cell samples produced a mean of approximately 3.9 million reads. Assay used: immunoSEQ multiplex PCR; TCRdb lists only in-frame clones, some missing. The sample has 500,000 to 800,000 clones; 12% are singletons. CD4+ naive, central memory, regulatory and stem cell-like memory cells were sorted via CD45RO/CCR7/CD25/CD127/CD95/CD27. Purity exceeded 95% in all sorted populations. Whole-study results and caveats: Moderate but significant shortening of TCRB CDR3s was recorded in all four CD4+ subsets from Type 1 diabetes patients.

A remark on this clone: Its antigen is as yet unknown.

The CDR3 sequence is 13 residues long. The V gene lost 1 base and the J gene lost 5 bases, with 8 bases spanning the gap. CDR1 MGHDK and CDR2 SYGVNS come from the germline V gene. Sequencing input: naive CD4+ T cells from blood. The chain has TRBV25-1 and TRBJ1-1; D ambiguous. The receptor comes from a man aged 25-45 years with type 1 diabetes. This CDR3 reads CASSESRRTEAFF. The CDR3 coding sequence is TGTGCCAGCAGTGAATCTCGGAGGACTGAAGCTTTCTTT.